This TCR beta chain was recorded in a study of T-cell memory formation after mild COVID-19. Study background: TCR clusters mostly belonged to single donors. Study-wide results and limits: Clones that contracted clustered mainly in CM and EM if CD4+ and in EMRA if CD8+. The authors did not confirm SARS-CoV-2 specificity of second-wave clones peaking day 37.

Comment on this clonotype: The antigen is undetermined.

MiXCR, run by TCRdb on the 5' RACE reads, gives a single entry per CDR3 protein. The data hold about 110,000 distinct CDR3 sequences, with roughly a sixth observed a single time. Sample: PBMCs or a T cell subset sorted from them (not recorded which). This clonotype was sampled from a young man who had mild COVID-19 (a few samples of this study predate the infection). Cell type and time point are not known.

The CDR3 reads CATPRQGSYEQYF. CDR3 DNA sequence: TGTGCCACCCCCCGACAGGGCTCCTACGAGCAGTACTTC. V is TRBV30 and J is TRBJ2-7; 7 nucleotides line up with TRBD1. The CDR3 is 13 residues long. The J segment lost 0 bases and the V segment lost 8 bases, leaving 7 bases of the junction unmatched. Germline CDR1 and CDR2: GTSNPN and SVGIG (reference sequence).